Presented here are 29 T cell receptor beta chains from one specimen sequenced in a study of blood T cells in healthy people across ages. Next came a second PCR, run for about 7 to 12 cycles, which used a sample-barcoded 5' primer along with a J-beta primer mix. MiXCR, applied by TCRdb to the 5' RACE reads, yields one record per CDR3 protein. The sample consists of 500,000 to 700,000 distinct CDR3 sequences, approximately 30% of them appearing once. The sequencing sample was made of blood. These receptors originate from a woman older than 75 in good health.

Note on this clonotype: This may stem from a read error, because a much larger clone lies one nucleotide away. This chain connects TRBV19 to TRBJ2-7, with D possibly being TRBD2 (5 bases). There are 13 residues in the CDR3. Trimming took 2 bases from V and 7 from J, leaving 12 bases between them. Looked up from germline, CDR1 is LNHDA and CDR2 is SQIVND (reference sequence). CDR3 residues: CASSIRTSGEQYF. CDR3 nucleotides: TGTGCCAGTAGTATACGGACTTCCGGTGAGCAGTACTTC.

This clonotype was recorded at least ten times. The chain couples TRBV6-6 to TRBJ2-1, with D tentatively TRBD2 (7 bases). The CDR3 runs to 14 residues. V lost 7 bases and J lost 5, with 15 bases in between. Germline V CDR1 and CDR2: MNHNY, SVGAGI (reference sequence). The CDR3 spells CASTQEGGHNEQFF. The CDR3 coding sequence is TGTGCCAGCACCCAGGAGGGGGGGCACAATGAGCAGTTCTTC.

This clonotype showed up just a few times. The V and J genes are TRBV2 and TRBJ2-1; possible D gene TRBD1, 6 bases. Germline CDR1 and CDR2: SNHLY and FYNNEI. The V gene lost 0 bases and the J gene lost 15 bases, with 15 bases spanning the gap. The CDR3 length is 13 residues. This chain's CDR3 is CASSEARQGLLFF. CDR3 bases: TGTGCCAGCAGTGAAGCGCGGCAGGGGCTTTTGTTCTTC.

This clonotype has ten or more counts. The chain recombines TRBV15 with TRBJ2-7; no definite D call. This CDR3 spans 12 amino acids. CDR1 LNHNV and CDR2 YYDKDF come from the germline V gene (reference sequence). The V gene lost 2 bases and the J gene lost 3 bases, with 5 bases spanning the gap. CDR3: CATSRRGYEQYF. In DNA form, the CDR3 reads TGTGCCACCAGCAGAAGAGGCTACGAGCAGTACTTC.

The chain carries TRBV7-2 and TRBJ2-1; 10 nucleotides match TRBD1. The V segment lost 5 bases and the J segment 7 bases; nucleotides outside the gene matches: 11. Per the germline V gene, CDR1 is SGHTA and CDR2 is FQGNSA. The CDR3 contains 16 residues. For the CDR3, the DNA is TGTGCCAGCAGCCGCGATGGGACAGGGGACGGGAATGAGCAGTTCTTC. Protein sequence: CASSRDGTGDGNEQFF.

This clonotype was detected only a few times. This chain links TRBV7-3 with TRBJ2-6; D remains unclear. Trimming took 5 bases from V and 0 from J, leaving 8 bases between them. The CDR3 sequence is 15 residues long. Germline lookup yields CDR1 SGHTA and CDR2 FQGTGA. CDR3 in DNA: TGTGCCAGCAGCCCTACATTCTCTGGGGCCAACGTCCTGACTTTC. Residues: CASSPTFSGANVLTF.

This clonotype was observed at least ten times. The rearrangement joins TRBV28 to TRBJ1-5, with D perhaps TRBD1 (5 bases). Germline V gene lookup returns CDR1 MDHEN and CDR2 SYDVKM. Trimming took off 6 bases at V and 6 bases at J, with 9 bases between the two ends. The CDR3 is 12 residues long. The CDR3 DNA reads as TGTGCCAGCAGCACCAGGGTTCAGCCCCAGCATTTT. It yields the protein CASSTRVQPQHF.

This clonotype was picked up many times. The chain recombines TRBV7-9 with TRBJ2-7; D could derive from TRBD1 or TRBD2 (6 bases each). Between the trimmed V and J ends, which lost 10 bases and 0 bases, there was a span of 13 bases. Looked up from germline, CDR1 is SEHNR and CDR2 is FQNEAQ (reference sequence). The CDR3 is 13 amino acids. The CDR3 DNA sequence: TGTGCCACTACAGGGAGGAGCTCCTACGAGCAGTACTTC. Protein sequence: CATTGRSSYEQYF.

The sample holds many counts of this clonotype. CDR3 amino acids: CSAVGLEQYF. CDR3 in DNA: TGCAGCGCCGTGGGACTCGAGCAGTACTTC. The rearrangement uses TRBV29-1 and TRBJ2-7, with D possibly TRBD2 on 6 matching bases. Germline V lookup: CDR1 SQVTM, CDR2 ANQGSEA. Trimming pared 7 bases from V and 6 bases from J, leaving 10 bases between. The CDR3 contains 10 residues.

This clonotype was counted a few times. At one boundary the junction diverges from the germline segment, which might be a read error. The J gene is TRBJ2-5, the V gene TRBV6-6, with 7 bases matching TRBD1. The CDR3 is 13 amino acids. Germline V lookup: CDR1 MNHNY, CDR2 SVGAGI (reference sequence). CDR3 loop: CAGSPGTEETQYF. CDR3 in DNA: TGTGCCGGCAGCCCCGGGACAGAAGAGACCCAGTACTTC.

This clonotype was seen at least ten times. The chain uses TRBV5-1 and TRBJ2-6, with 7 nucleotides matching TRBD2. J lost 2 bases, V lost 4 bases, and 3 bases had no gene match. The CDR3 sequence is 15 residues long. CDR1 and CDR2 from the germline V gene are SGHRS and YFSETQ. CDR3 region: CASSTRGAGANVLTF. The CDR3 coding sequence is TGCGCCAGCAGCACCCGGGGGGCTGGGGCCAACGTCCTGACTTTC.

The table lists this clonotype with many counts. The chain carries TRBV20-1 and TRBJ2-5; D is unresolved. The CDR3 is 11 residues long. Germline CDR1 and CDR2: DFQATT and SNEGSKA (reference sequence). The V end was cut by 4 bases, the J end by 4 bases, with 7 bases between. The CDR3 loop reads CSATWGETQYF. The CDR3 DNA sequence: TGCAGTGCTACGTGGGGAGAGACCCAGTACTTC.

Ten or more counts support this clonotype. This rearrangement joins TRBV5-1 to TRBJ1-1; maybe TRBD1 (5 bases). Germline CDR1 SGHRS, CDR2 YFSETQ. V dropped 0 bases and J dropped 0 bases, with 12 bases sitting between them. The CDR3 is 16 residues long. Here the CDR3 reads CASSLATGTLNTEAFF. CDR3 DNA: TGCGCCAGCAGCTTGGCCACTGGGACGTTGAACACTGAAGCTTTCTTT.

The sample holds many counts of this clonotype. V usage is TRBV9 and J usage is TRBJ2-7, with TRBD1 matching 9 bases. There are 16 residues in the CDR3. V gave up 4 bases and J gave up 5 bases; unmatched junction bases: 13. Germline V CDR1 and CDR2: SGDLS, YYNGEE. The CDR3 spells CASSPTPGDRVDEQYF. DNA for the CDR3: TGTGCCAGCAGCCCTACACCGGGGGACAGGGTCGACGAGCAGTACTTC.

Details on this clonotype: Because the CDR3's place on the DNA is in doubt, the DNA is left out and the CDR3 is given as listed by TCRdb. The CDR3 loop reads CASSSSRCQPQHF. The chain has TRBV27 and TRBJ1-5. Inclusive of both ends, the CDR3 amounts to 13 amino acids. Germline V lookup: CDR1 MNHEY, CDR2 SMNVEV (reference sequence).

This clonotype was found many times. The chain uses TRBV9 and TRBJ1-6; D is ambiguous. Germline V gene lookup returns CDR1 SGDLS and CDR2 YYNGEE. V was clipped by 2 bases and J by 5 bases, with 5 bases between them. The CDR3 runs 13 residues. In nucleotides, the CDR3 is TGTGCCAGCAGCGTGCGGGATAATTCACCCCTCCACTTT. Translation gives CASSVRDNSPLHF.

This clonotype came up once. The chain joins TRBV10-2 to TRBJ2-1; TRBD1 aligns across 7 bases. Germline loops: CDR1 WSHSY, CDR2 SAAADI. J gave up 4 bases and V 3 bases, and 6 bases lay outside the gene matches. The CDR3 is 15 amino acids. The CDR3 bases are TGCGCCAGCAGTGATTACGGACAGGTTTACAATGAGCAGTTCTTC. Translation gives CASSDYGQVYNEQFF.

The table lists this clonotype with a count of one. The chain couples TRBV6-4 to TRBJ2-3; D uncertain. The CDR3 spans 15 residues. V lost 0 bases, J lost 3 bases, and 10 bases lay in between. Germline CDR1 is MRHNA and CDR2 is SNTAGT. The CDR3 reads CASSDSIQVTDTQYF. The DNA for the CDR3 is TGTGCCAGCAGTGACTCGATTCAGGTTACAGATACGCAGTATTTT.

This clonotype has at least ten counts. This chain joins TRBV20-1 and TRBJ1-4, with 10 bases matching TRBD1. Germline values: CDR1 DFQATT, CDR2 SNEGSKA (reference sequence). Trimming cost V 4 bases and J 5 bases; bases outside gene matches: 4. The CDR3 loop spans 14 amino acids. The CDR3 nucleotides read TGCAGTGCTAATACGGGACAGGGGAATGAAAAACTGTTTTTT. Its translation: CSANTGQGNEKLFF.

This clonotype came up many times. The J gene is TRBJ2-7, the V gene TRBV7-9, with 7 bases identical to TRBD2. Unmatched junction bases numbered 4, after V lost 2 bases and J lost 3 bases. In germline, CDR1 is SEHNR, CDR2 FQNEAQ (reference sequence). CDR3 length: 14 amino acids. The CDR3 DNA reads TGTGCCAGCAGCTTAAGCGGGGAGATCTACGAGCAGTACTTC. Amino acids: CASSLSGEIYEQYF.

This clonotype was observed at least ten times. CDR3 DNA sequence: TGTGCCAGCAGCCAAGATCGACCAACTTCCCTCGGGGCAACTAATGAAAAACTGTTTTTT. This sequence encodes CASSQDRPTSLGATNEKLFF. The J gene is TRBJ1-4, the V gene TRBV4-2; D remains unclear. Trimming left V 0 bases short and J 0 bases short, with 20 bases between. Germline-derived CDR1 and CDR2 are LGHNA and YNFKEQ. The CDR3 is made up of 20 amino acids.

This clonotype has ten or more counts. The CDR3 reads CATSSGRRQSTDTQYF. In DNA, the CDR3 is TGTGCCACCTCATCCGGGCGCAGACAAAGCACAGATACGCAGTATTTT. The chain carries TRBV6-2 or TRBV6-3 and TRBJ2-3; D not resolved. From germline, CDR1 is MNHEY and CDR2 SVGEGT. The V and J ends lost 10 bases and 0 bases respectively, with 20 bases between them. The CDR3 has 16 residues.

Note on this clonotype: This may arise from a read error, as a much more abundant clone is one base away. The gene calls are TRBV29-1 and TRBJ2-3; tentative D call: TRBD1 (7 bases). CDR3 length: 16 amino acids. V was trimmed by 2 bases and J by 0 bases, leaving 15 bases between them. CDR1 and CDR2 (germline): SQVTM, ANQGSEA. This CDR3 reads CSVETMSGGSTDTQYF. CDR3 nucleotides: TGCAGCGTTGAAACGATGTCAGGGGGGAGCACAGATACGCAGTATTTT.

This clonotype was seen a few times. With a much larger clone just one base away, this may be a read error. The V gene is TRBV29-1, the J gene TRBJ2-7; 10 nucleotides align to TRBD1. V dropped 6 bases and J dropped 7; count of bases not matched to a gene: 9. Germline CDR1 reads SQVTM; CDR2 reads ANQGSEA. CDR3 length equals 13 residues. The CDR3 loop is CSVGRQGAREQYF. The CDR3 nucleotides read TGCAGCGTGGGGAGACAGGGGGCTAGGGAGCAGTACTTC.

The J gene is TRBJ2-5, the V gene TRBV29-1; D may be TRBD1 or TRBD2 (5 bases each). The V and J ends lost 7 bases and 13 bases respectively, with 13 bases between them. Germline CDR1 and CDR2: SQVTM and ANQGSEA. This CDR3 spans 9 amino acids. This CDR3 reads CSGVVGAYF. In DNA form, the CDR3 reads TGCAGCGGGGTCGTCGGGGCGTACTTC.

This clonotype came up many times. CDR3 sequence reads: CASSVGDPVIDTQYF. CDR3 DNA sequence: TGTGCCAGCAGCGTAGGGGACCCCGTGATAGATACGCAGTATTTT. The V call is TRBV9, the J call TRBJ2-3; D possibly uses TRBD1 or TRBD2 (5 bases each). The ends were cut back, 0 bases at V and 5 bases at J, with 13 bases in the middle. Germline assignment: CDR1 SGDLS and CDR2 YYNGEE. CDR3 size: 15 residues. Combining the CDR3 with reference TRBV9 and TRBJ2-3 gives the whole variable domain DSGVTQTPKHLITATGQRVTLRCSPRSGDLSVYWYQQSLDQGLQFLIQYYNGEERAKGNILERFSAQQFPDLHSELNLSSLELGDSALYFCASSVGDPVIDTQYFGPGTRLTVL.

The gene calls are TRBV20-1 and TRBJ1-2; unclear D gene. The CDR3 loop spans 13 amino acids. V was trimmed by 0 bases and J by 11 bases, leaving 16 bases between them. Germline V gene sequence: CDR1 DFQATT, CDR2 SNEGSKA (reference sequence). The CDR3 loop reads CSARDLVSHPYTF. The CDR3 DNA is TGCAGTGCTAGAGATCTCGTTAGCCACCCGTACACCTTC.

The chain links TRBV29-1 to TRBJ1-2, with D tentatively TRBD1 (6 bases). The germline V and J ends were trimmed by 3 bases and 8 bases, with 16 bases remaining between them. Germline V CDR1 and CDR2: SQVTM, ANQGSEA. This CDR3 is built from 13 residues. As DNA, the CDR3 is TGCAGCGTTGAGGGGGGGCAGGGTACAGGCTACACCTTC. It yields the protein CSVEGGQGTGYTF.

A few counts support this clonotype. With a much larger clone just one base away, this may be a read error. J is TRBJ2-7 and V is TRBV10-3, with D unresolved. The length of the CDR3 is 11 residues. The germline gives CDR1 ENHRY, CDR2 SYGVKD. The ends were cut back, 10 bases at V and 7 bases at J, with 14 bases in the middle. In DNA, the CDR3 is TGTGCCACCGCATACGGTGAGGAGCAGTACTTC. Its protein is CATAYGEEQYF.